One sample yielded the 19 T cell receptor beta chains listed below, sequenced in a study of T cell responses to AZD1222 COVID-19 vaccine (dated by TCRdb to about 2021). Per the publication, the time point label means: baseline before first vaccination. The library was obtained by the immunoSEQ multiplex PCR assay. TCRdb stores this immuneACCESS table with in-frame sequences only. Part of the clones is absent; in the studies checked, under half of the shortfall reflects unresolved V genes, and no reason is known for the rest. This sample gives fewer than 100,000 clones in total; around 87% of them show up just once. Roughly 9% of the sample goes to the ten largest clones. The material was peripheral blood, obtained on day 0 of AZD1222 vaccination. The receptor source for this set is an adult in good health.

This clone has a single count. This sequence joins TRBV5-1 and TRBJ2-5; D is perhaps TRBD1 or TRBD2 (6 bases each). Between the trimmed V and J ends, which lost 0 bases and 5 bases, there was a span of 14 bases. The CDR3 consists of 15 residues. The germline gives CDR1 SGHRS, CDR2 YFSETQ. The CDR3 DNA reads TGCGCCAGCAGCTTGGCAGTAGGGGGGCTTGAGACCCAGTACTTC. This sequence encodes CASSLAVGGLETQYF.

The rearrangement joins TRBV18 to TRBJ2-6; D possibly corresponds to TRBD1 (6 bases). CDR3 length equals 15 residues. Per the germline V gene, CDR1 is KGHSH and CDR2 is LQKENI. V was shortened by 4 bases and J by 4 bases, with 11 bases between the two germline ends. CDR3 amino acids: CASSRTGSGANVLTF. DNA of the CDR3: TGTGCCAGCTCACGAACAGGGTCCGGGGCCAACGTCCTGACTTTC.

V is TRBV27 and J is TRBJ2-5; 9 nucleotides agree with TRBD1. CDR1 and CDR2 (germline): MNHEY, SMNVEV (reference sequence). Germline trimming cut 6 bases from V and 2 bases from J; bases unmatched to any gene: 10. The CDR3 is 16 residues long. CDR3 in amino acids: CASSRRTGEGQETQYF. For the CDR3, the DNA is TGTGCCAGCAGCCGACGGACAGGGGAGGGACAAGAGACCCAGTACTTC.

This clone was observed a single time. The chain links TRBV2 to TRBJ2-1; D gene unclear. V dropped 7 bases and J dropped 0 bases, with 13 bases sitting between them. The CDR3 is made up of 15 amino acids. Looked up from germline, CDR1 is SNHLY and CDR2 is FYNNEI. CDR3 nucleotides: TGTGCCAGCACCGCCAGACCAAGCTCCTACAATGAGCAGTTCTTC. It yields the protein CASTARPSSYNEQFF.

The V gene is TRBV2, the J gene TRBJ2-6; D may be TRBD1 or TRBD2 (6 bases each). Trimming shortened V by 8 bases and J by 4 bases, and 15 bases separated the two germline ends. The CDR3 extends over 15 amino acids. Germline V gene sequence: CDR1 SNHLY, CDR2 FYNNEI. DNA of the CDR3: TGTGCCAGCGCTCCCGGGGGCCGCGGGGCCAACGTCCTGACTTTC. This codes for CASAPGGRGANVLTF.

V usage is TRBV7-3 and J usage is TRBJ1-1; no clear D. The ends were cut back, 6 bases at V and 0 bases at J, with 14 bases in the middle. The CDR3 is made up of 15 amino acids. From germline, CDR1 is SGHTA and CDR2 FQGTGA. The CDR3 here is CASRSLKLVNTEAFF. DNA of the CDR3: TGTGCCAGCAGGTCCCTCAAGTTAGTGAACACTGAAGCTTTCTTT.

V is TRBV2 and J is TRBJ1-5; D is possibly TRBD1 (5 bases). V gave up 6 bases and J gave up 6 bases, with 15 bases separating them. The V gene's germline CDR1 is SNHLY and CDR2 FYNNEI. The CDR3 loop spans 14 amino acids. CDR3 sequence: CASRDRTGPQPQHF. CDR3 in DNA: TGTGCCAGCAGAGACCGTACGGGACCTCAGCCCCAGCATTTT.

The chain couples TRBV4-3 to TRBJ1-2, with a weak D call TRBD1 (5 bases). The V end was cut by 3 bases, the J end by 4 bases, with 9 bases between. Germline assignment: CDR1 LGHNA and CDR2 YSLEER. The CDR3 totals 13 residues. The CDR3 nucleotides read TGCGCCAGCAGCCAGGGGCAGACCTATGGCTACACCTTC. Its translation: CASSQGQTYGYTF.

This chain uses TRBV12-3 or TRBV12-4 with TRBJ1-1; no firm D call. CDR3 length: 13 amino acids. V was clipped by 7 bases and J by 1 base, with 10 bases between them. The CDR3, as DNA: TGTGCCAGCACCCTCATACGGAACACTGAAGCTTTCTTT. Encoded protein: CASTLIRNTEAFF.

The gene calls are TRBV27 and TRBJ2-4, with 8 bases identical to TRBD2. The CDR3 is 12 amino acids. The germline gives CDR1 MNHEY, CDR2 SMNVEV (reference sequence). Trimming removed 7 bases from V and 8 bases from J; junction bases left unmatched: 4. CDR3 sequence: CASTGGEDIQYF. DNA of the CDR3: TGTGCCAGCACCGGGGGGGAGGACATTCAGTACTTC.

The rearrangement uses TRBV6-4 and TRBJ2-3, with 8 bases aligning to TRBD2. The CDR3 extends over 17 amino acids. The junction had 17 bases not matched to a gene; V was cut back by 6 bases and J by 6 bases. The V gene's germline CDR1 is MRHNA and CDR2 SNTAGT. DNA for the CDR3: TGTGCCAGCAGCGCAAGCCCAACCCTAGCGGGCGAGGATACGCAGTATTTT. Its translation is CASSASPTLAGEDTQYF.

The chain employs TRBV2 and TRBJ1-3; 7 bases match TRBD1. The CDR3 consists of 16 residues. The trim removed 5 bases at V and 0 bases at J, leaving 7 bases unmatched. Germline CDR1 reads SNHLY; CDR2 reads FYNNEI. CDR3: CASSPGGGYSGNTIYF. The DNA for the CDR3 is TGTGCCAGCAGTCCGGGAGGGGGCTACTCTGGAAACACCATATATTTT.

The rearrangement links TRBV7-9 to TRBJ1-2, with D unclear. Germline loops: CDR1 SEHNR, CDR2 FQNEAQ (reference sequence). V gave up 5 bases and J gave up 8 bases, with 12 bases separating them. This CDR3 spans 12 amino acids. Here the CDR3 reads CASSLGRRGYTF. As DNA, the CDR3 is TGTGCCAGCAGCCTCGGACGGAGGGGCTACACCTTC.

The rearrangement joins TRBV5-1 to TRBJ1-2, with D possibly being TRBD1 (5 bases). Per germline, CDR1 SGHRS and CDR2 YFSETQ. The CDR3 covers 14 residues. Trimming left V 4 bases short and J 3 bases short, with 13 bases between. DNA of the CDR3: TGCGCCAGCAGCCCGCAGGGTGGAGACTATGGCTACACCTTC. Its translation: CASSPQGGDYGYTF.

V gene TRBV7-6 combines with J gene TRBJ2-1, with 7 positions matching TRBD2. J lost 3 bases, V lost 3 bases, and 8 bases had no gene match. This CDR3 has 16 residues. Germline CDR1 reads SGHVS; CDR2 reads FNYEAQ. The DNA for the CDR3 is TGTGCCAGCAGCTTGGTTTGGTCTAGCGGCTACAATGAGCAGTTCTTC. Amino acid sequence: CASSLVWSSGYNEQFF.

This clone was recorded once. The chain recombines TRBV18 with TRBJ2-7; 7 positions agree with TRBD2. The CDR3 loop spans 13 amino acids. Germline lookup yields CDR1 KGHSH and CDR2 LQKENI. V was pared by 3 bases and J by 5 bases, with 4 bases of the junction left unmatched. Here the CDR3 DNA reads TGTGCCAGCTCACCGGGGAGGGTCGACGAGCAGTACTTC. As protein: CASSPGRVDEQYF.

The CDR3 loop is CASSQEYSGGPRSSYEQYF. Here the CDR3 DNA reads TGCGCCAGCAGCCAAGAATATAGCGGGGGCCCCAGGAGCTCCTACGAGCAGTACTTC. The chain couples TRBV4-3 to TRBJ2-7; 9 bases line up with TRBD2. V shed 0 bases, J shed 0 bases, and the junction held 12 bases outside the gene matches. Germline V gives CDR1 LGHNA, CDR2 YSLEER. The CDR3 has 19 amino acids.

V is TRBV2 and J is TRBJ1-6; D uncertain. The CDR3 is made up of 13 amino acids. CDR1 is SNHLY, CDR2 FYNNEI, per germline. V lost 6 bases and J lost 9, with 12 bases in between. The CDR3 spells CASRDPRGSPLHF. DNA of the CDR3: TGTGCCAGCAGGGACCCTCGGGGTTCACCCCTCCACTTT.

The V call is TRBV5-4, the J call TRBJ1-2; D perhaps matches TRBD1 (5 bases). Between the trimmed V and J ends, which lost 5 bases and 3 bases, there was a span of 17 bases. The CDR3 length is 15 residues. Germline-derived CDR1 and CDR2 are SGHNT and YYREEE (reference sequence). The chain's CDR3 is CASRRLGDPDYGYTF. The CDR3 nucleotides are TGTGCCAGCAGAAGATTAGGGGACCCGGACTATGGCTACACCTTC.